The text below deals with one T cell receptor beta chain. This sample stems from a study of shared T cell receptors in the human thymus. CDR1 and CDR2 from the germline V gene are LNHDA and SQIVND (reference sequence). Deletions cut 4 bases from V and 6 bases from J, with 23 bases between. The CDR3 runs 17 residues. Method: immunoSEQ multiplex PCR; TCRdb's copy keeps in-frame clones and lacks some. Of roughly 550,000 clones in the sample, around 78% are singletons; the top ten hold approximately 0.013%. The same sample was also studied in work on human thymus T cells. That paper adds: Donor material was obtained from healthy Finnish infants undergoing corrective surgery for congenital heart defects. During corrective heart surgery, resections were taken, and the thymus tissue came from them. Repertoires sampled from thymus and blood appeared biased in V and J gene usage. Highly overlapping thymic repertoires among unrelated individuals were reported in related research.

The receptor was isolated from a boy younger than two with a congenital heart defect. This rearrangement joins TRBV19 to TRBJ2-3; D unclear. What was sequenced was thymocytes. The CDR3 DNA follows: TGTGCCAGTAGTACATTGGGCCGCGCATCCAAATGGGATACGCAGTATTTT. Its protein is CASSTLGRASKWDTQYF. Full variable domain (outside the CDR3, taken from reference TRBV19 and TRBJ2-3): DGGITQSPKYLFRKEGQNVTLSCEQNLNHDAMYWYRQDPGQGLRLIYYSQIVNDFQKGDIAEGYSVSREKKESFPLTVTSAQKNPTAFYLCASSTLGRASKWDTQYFGPGTRLTVL.